The rows below give T cell receptor beta chains drawn from one sample of a study of early T cells in non-severe SARS-CoV-2 infection. Via MiXCR, TCRdb re-called the 5' RACE reads, giving one row per CDR3 protein. The sample shows 55,000 to 75,000 distinct CDR3 sequences, around 9.9% of them seen only once. Sequenced sample: whole blood. These receptors came from an adult who was a healthcare worker with PCR-confirmed SARS-CoV-2 infection or an uninfected control (not recorded which). Both conserved end residues are part of each CDR3. D genes are given only for firm matches. Not every row has a clone size; where given, it reads once, few, many or a size class.

j_call: TRBJ2-3; v_call: TRBV18; clone_size: -; d_call: TRBD2; cdr3_aa: CASSPGTSKDTQYF; cdr3_nt: TGTGCCAGCTCACCAGGGACTAGCAAAGATACGCAGTATTTT
j_call: TRBJ1-6; v_call: TRBV5-5; clone_size: few; d_call: -; cdr3_aa: CASSLLGRDSPLHF; cdr3_nt: TGTGCCAGCAGCTTGCTGGGGCGAGATTCACCCCTCCACTTT
j_call: TRBJ2-1; v_call: TRBV24-1; clone_size: few; d_call: TRBD1; cdr3_aa: CATSPLRDSNEQFF; cdr3_nt: TGTGCCACCAGTCCCCTCCGGGACAGTAATGAGCAGTTCTTC
j_call: TRBJ2-3; v_call: TRBV18; clone_size: few; d_call: -; cdr3_aa: CASSPPVTDTQYF; cdr3_nt: TGTGCCAGCTCACCACCGGTCACAGATACGCAGTATTTT
j_call: TRBJ2-2; v_call: TRBV5-4; clone_size: -; d_call: TRBD2; cdr3_aa: CASSPRLAGVRNTGELFF; cdr3_nt: TGTGCCAGCAGCCCAAGACTAGCGGGGGTACGGAACACCGGGGAGCTGTTTTTT
j_call: TRBJ2-3; v_call: TRBV18; clone_size: many; d_call: -; cdr3_aa: CASSPLSGTDTQYF; cdr3_nt: TGTGCCAGCTCACCACTCTCGGGCACAGATACGCAGTATTTT
j_call: TRBJ2-3; v_call: TRBV27; clone_size: -; d_call: -; cdr3_aa: CASSLSAGVRTDTQYF; cdr3_nt: TGTGCCAGCAGTTTATCAGCAGGGGTGCGGACAGATACGCAGTATTTT
j_call: TRBJ1-2; v_call: TRBV6-7; clone_size: many; d_call: -; cdr3_aa: CASSARDPRGYGYTF; cdr3_nt: TGTGCCAGCAGTGCGCGGGACCCGAGGGGCTATGGCTACACCTTC
j_call: TRBJ2-3; v_call: TRBV7-9; clone_size: many; d_call: -; cdr3_aa: CASSLAGSTDTQYF; cdr3_nt: TGTGCCAGCAGCTTAGCGGGTAGCACAGATACGCAGTATTTT
j_call: TRBJ1-1; v_call: TRBV12-3/TRBV12-4; clone_size: -; d_call: -; cdr3_aa: CASSLLTPNTEAFF; cdr3_nt: TGTGCCAGCAGTTTACTTACTCCGAACACTGAAGCTTTCTTT
j_call: TRBJ1-4; v_call: TRBV12-3/TRBV12-4; clone_size: many; d_call: -; cdr3_aa: CASTKTVSVTNEKLFF; cdr3_nt: TGTGCCAGCACCAAGACAGTATCGGTAACTAATGAAAAACTGTTTTTT
j_call: TRBJ2-3; v_call: TRBV20-1; clone_size: many; d_call: -; cdr3_aa: CSARGGKSTDTQYF; cdr3_nt: TGCAGTGCTAGAGGCGGGAAAAGCACAGATACGCAGTATTTT
j_call: TRBJ1-2; v_call: TRBV5-1; clone_size: many; d_call: -; cdr3_aa: CASSSLGQFYGYTF; cdr3_nt: TGCGCCAGCAGTTCTCTTGGACAATTTTATGGCTACACCTTC
j_call: TRBJ2-3; v_call: TRBV18; clone_size: few; d_call: -; cdr3_aa: CASSPQSTDTQYF; cdr3_nt: TGTGCCAGCTCACCCCAGAGCACAGATACGCAGTATTTT
j_call: TRBJ2-1; v_call: TRBV19; clone_size: few; d_call: -; cdr3_aa: CASSTRAAYNEQFF; cdr3_nt: TGTGCCAGTAGCACCAGGGCAGCATACAATGAGCAGTTCTTC
j_call: TRBJ2-2; v_call: TRBV12-3/TRBV12-4; clone_size: -; d_call: -; cdr3_aa: CASSPLGPGRLFF; cdr3_nt: TGTGCCAGCAGCCCCTTGGGGCCGGGGAGGCTGTTTTTT
j_call: TRBJ2-2; v_call: TRBV3-1; clone_size: -; d_call: -; cdr3_aa: CASSQETAQVNTGELFF; cdr3_nt: TGTGCCAGCAGCCAAGAAACGGCACAGGTTAACACCGGGGAGCTGTTTTTT
j_call: TRBJ2-5; v_call: TRBV5-8; clone_size: many; d_call: -; cdr3_aa: CASSFGRRQETQYF; cdr3_nt: TGTGCCAGCAGCTTTGGTCGACGGCAAGAGACCCAGTACTTC
j_call: TRBJ1-2; v_call: TRBV20-1; clone_size: -; d_call: -; cdr3_aa: CSASPRLRNYGYTF; cdr3_nt: TGCAGTGCTAGTCCCCGACTGCGTAACTATGGCTACACCTTC
j_call: TRBJ2-3; v_call: TRBV20-1; clone_size: few; d_call: -; cdr3_aa: CSAREAVRITDTQYF; cdr3_nt: TGCAGTGCTAGGGAAGCGGTCCGGATAACAGATACGCAGTATTTT
j_call: TRBJ1-1; v_call: TRBV12-3/TRBV12-4; clone_size: -; d_call: TRBD1; cdr3_aa: CASTLQGRTEAFF; cdr3_nt: TGTGCCAGCACCCTACAGGGGAGGACTGAAGCTTTCTTT
j_call: TRBJ2-1; v_call: TRBV14; clone_size: many; d_call: -; cdr3_aa: CASSQLDKGLDEQFF; cdr3_nt: TGTGCCAGCAGCCAGCTCGACAAGGGGCTTGATGAGCAGTTCTTC
j_call: TRBJ1-2; v_call: TRBV7-9; clone_size: -; d_call: TRBD1; cdr3_aa: CASSSGQASYGYTF; cdr3_nt: TGTGCCAGCAGCTCTGGACAGGCGTCCTATGGCTACACCTTC
j_call: TRBJ1-2; v_call: TRBV20-1; clone_size: many; d_call: -; cdr3_aa: CSAIGPRTF; cdr3_nt: TGCAGTGCTATCGGGCCGCGCACCTTC
j_call: TRBJ1-5; v_call: TRBV7-2; clone_size: many; d_call: -; cdr3_aa: CASSLTGLQGEPQHF; cdr3_nt: TGTGCCAGCAGCTTGACGGGGCTTCAAGGTGAGCCCCAGCATTTT
j_call: TRBJ1-4; v_call: TRBV7-6; clone_size: -; d_call: -; cdr3_aa: CASSRRYGGNEKLFF; cdr3_nt: TGTGCCAGCAGCCGCCGTTACGGGGGAAATGAAAAACTGTTTTTT
j_call: TRBJ2-5; v_call: TRBV21-1; clone_size: -; d_call: -; cdr3_aa: CASSKGPGTGEETQYF; cdr3_nt: TGTGCCAGCAGCAAAGGCCCCGGGACAGGGGAAGAGACCCAGTACTTC
j_call: TRBJ1-2; v_call: TRBV4-1; clone_size: few; d_call: -; cdr3_aa: CASSQDGVVYGYTF; cdr3_nt: TGCGCCAGCAGCCAAGACGGGGTAGTCTATGGCTACACCTTC
j_call: TRBJ2-3; v_call: TRBV2; clone_size: few; d_call: -; cdr3_aa: CASSAGDITDTQYF; cdr3_nt: TGTGCCAGCAGTGCCGGGGATATAACAGATACGCAGTATTTT
j_call: TRBJ2-1; v_call: TRBV24-1; clone_size: -; d_call: -; cdr3_aa: CATSDVGLAEQFF; cdr3_nt: TGTGCCACCAGTGATGTGGGTTTAGCTGAGCAGTTCTTC
j_call: TRBJ2-5; v_call: TRBV7-2; clone_size: few; d_call: -; cdr3_aa: CASSLQGRTETQYF; cdr3_nt: TGTGCCAGCAGCTTACAAGGGCGGACAGAGACCCAGTACTTC
j_call: TRBJ2-2; v_call: TRBV11-2; clone_size: -; d_call: TRBD2; cdr3_aa: CASSLRRGADTGELFF; cdr3_nt: TGTGCCAGCAGCTTACGGCGGGGGGCGGACACCGGGGAGCTGTTTTTT
j_call: TRBJ2-3; v_call: TRBV20-1; clone_size: few; d_call: -; cdr3_aa: CSAPFGTKTDTQYF; cdr3_nt: TGCAGTGCGCCGTTCGGGACAAAGACAGATACGCAGTATTTT
j_call: TRBJ1-6; v_call: TRBV19; clone_size: -; d_call: TRBD1; cdr3_aa: CASRPLGQGNSPLHF; cdr3_nt: TGTGCCAGTCGCCCACTGGGACAGGGTAATTCACCCCTCCACTTT
j_call: TRBJ2-4; v_call: TRBV6-1; clone_size: -; d_call: TRBD1; cdr3_aa: CASSGGTVNLAKNIQYF; cdr3_nt: TGTGCCAGCAGTGGGGGGACAGTGAACTTAGCCAAAAACATTCAGTACTTC
j_call: TRBJ2-3; v_call: TRBV27; clone_size: few; d_call: -; cdr3_aa: CASSIRPDRKDTQYF; cdr3_nt: TGTGCCAGCAGCATTCGGCCTGATAGGAAAGATACGCAGTATTTT
j_call: TRBJ1-5; v_call: TRBV3-1; clone_size: -; d_call: -; cdr3_aa: CASSQRQGDQPQHF; cdr3_nt: TGTGCCAGCAGCCAACGGCAGGGAGATCAGCCCCAGCATTTT
j_call: TRBJ1-5; v_call: TRBV5-8; clone_size: -; d_call: TRBD1; cdr3_aa: CASSPTGLGPQHF; cdr3_nt: TGTGCCAGCAGCCCGACAGGGTTAGGGCCCCAGCATTTT
j_call: TRBJ2-2; v_call: TRBV20-1; clone_size: -; d_call: -; cdr3_aa: CSARDWLSTGELFF; cdr3_nt: TGCAGTGCTAGAGATTGGCTTAGCACCGGGGAGCTGTTTTTT
j_call: TRBJ2-1; v_call: TRBV11-2; clone_size: few; d_call: TRBD2; cdr3_aa: CASSLVWGTSGVAEQFF; cdr3_nt: TGTGCCAGCAGCTTAGTGTGGGGGACTAGCGGGGTGGCTGAGCAGTTCTTC
j_call: TRBJ2-1; v_call: TRBV27; clone_size: -; d_call: -; cdr3_aa: CASSFSVSYNEQFF; cdr3_nt: TGTGCCAGCAGTTTCTCCGTCTCCTACAATGAGCAGTTCTTC
j_call: TRBJ2-1; v_call: TRBV4-2; clone_size: -; d_call: -; cdr3_aa: CASSPPGTVSNEQFF; cdr3_nt: TGTGCCAGCAGCCCCCCGGGTACGGTCTCCAATGAGCAGTTCTTC
j_call: TRBJ1-1; v_call: TRBV6-5; clone_size: few; d_call: -; cdr3_aa: CASSSLGAKGGTEAFF; cdr3_nt: TGTGCCAGCAGTTCCCTGGGGGCGAAGGGTGGCACTGAAGCTTTCTTT